This T cell receptor beta chain was sequenced during a study of regulatory T cells in long-lasting Graves disease. For TCR beta, libraries came from iRepertoire HTBI primers and Arm-PCR of CDR3 regions. TCRdb reprocessed the multiplex PCR reads with MiXCR, giving one entry per CDR3 protein. The data contain around 430,000 distinct CDR3 sequences, 20% to 25% of them singletons. About this clonotype itself: Its antigen is undetermined.

The CDR3 length is 14 residues. Trimming removed 6 bases at V and 0 bases at J, with 12 bases between. CDR1 SNHLY and CDR2 FYNNEI come from the germline V gene. The time point is: persistent/refractory GD, antithyroid drugs over 5 years with positive TRAb. Preparation of the TCR library used RNA extracted from PBMCs. Study-wide results and caveats: Newly diagnosed Graves' patients had higher TCR diversity than persistent ones.

This material consisted of peripheral blood mononuclear cells (PBMCs), taken when the disease was refractory, from a patient treated with antithyroid drugs. This TCR was sampled from a female donor with Graves disease. J is TRBJ2-7 and V is TRBV2; a possible D gene is TRBD1 (5 bases). The CDR3 nucleotides are TGTGCCAGCAGCCCACAGACAGCCTCCTACGAGCAGTACTTC. Protein sequence: CASSPQTASYEQYF.